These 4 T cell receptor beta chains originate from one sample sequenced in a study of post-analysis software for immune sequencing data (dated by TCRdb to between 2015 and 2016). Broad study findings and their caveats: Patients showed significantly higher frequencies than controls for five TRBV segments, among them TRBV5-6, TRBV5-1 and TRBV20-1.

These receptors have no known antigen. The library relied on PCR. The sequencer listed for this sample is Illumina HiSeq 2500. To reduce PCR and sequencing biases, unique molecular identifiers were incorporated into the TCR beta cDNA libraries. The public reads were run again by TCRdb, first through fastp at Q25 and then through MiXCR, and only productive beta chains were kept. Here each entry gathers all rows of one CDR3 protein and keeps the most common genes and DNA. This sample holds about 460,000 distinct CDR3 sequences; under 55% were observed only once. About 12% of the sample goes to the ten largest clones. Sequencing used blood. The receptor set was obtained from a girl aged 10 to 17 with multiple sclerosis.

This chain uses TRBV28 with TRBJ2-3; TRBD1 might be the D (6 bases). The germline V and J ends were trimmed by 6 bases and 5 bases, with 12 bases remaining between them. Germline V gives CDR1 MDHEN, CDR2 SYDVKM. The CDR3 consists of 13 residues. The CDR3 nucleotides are TGTGCCAGCAGCCCAACAGGGATAGATACGCAGTATTTT. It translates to CASSPTGIDTQYF.

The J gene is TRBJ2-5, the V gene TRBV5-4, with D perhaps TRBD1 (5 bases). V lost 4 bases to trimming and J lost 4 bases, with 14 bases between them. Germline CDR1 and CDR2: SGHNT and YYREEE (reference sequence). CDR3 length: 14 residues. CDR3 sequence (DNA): TGTGCCAGCAGCACGGCCTGGGGCGGAGAGACCCAGTACTTC. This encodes CASSTAWGGETQYF.

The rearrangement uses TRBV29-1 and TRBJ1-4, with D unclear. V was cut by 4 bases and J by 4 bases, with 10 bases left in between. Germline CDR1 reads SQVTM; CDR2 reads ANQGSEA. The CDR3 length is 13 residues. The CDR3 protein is CSVVGYFNEKLFF. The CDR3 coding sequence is TGCAGCGTTGTCGGATATTTTAATGAAAAACTGTTTTTT. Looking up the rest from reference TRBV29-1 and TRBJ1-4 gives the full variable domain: SAVISQKPSRDICQRGTSLTIQCQVDSQVTMMFWYRQQPGQSLTLIATANQGSEATYESGFVIDKFPISRPNLTFSTLTVSNMSPEDSSIYLCSVVGYFNEKLFFGSGTQLSVL.

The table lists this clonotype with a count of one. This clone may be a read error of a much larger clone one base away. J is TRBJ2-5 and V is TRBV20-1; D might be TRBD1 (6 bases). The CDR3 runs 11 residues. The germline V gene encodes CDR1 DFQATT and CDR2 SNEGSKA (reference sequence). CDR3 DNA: TGCGGAGCTACAGGGCAAGAGACCCAGTACTTC. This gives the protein CGATGQETQYF.